This T cell receptor beta chain was identified during a study of blood T cells in healthy people across ages. The CDR3 sequence is 12 residues long. CDR1 MNHEY and CDR2 SVGEGT come from the germline V gene. V was cut by 7 bases and J by 12 bases, with 13 bases left in between. A second PCR, run for roughly 7 to 11 cycles, used a sample-barcoded 5' primer plus a J-beta primer mix. Each CDR3 protein gets one entry after TCRdb re-called the 5' RACE reads with MiXCR. Counted here are fewer than 2 million distinct CDR3 sequences, about two fifths occurring once; the ten biggest clones make up 23%. This receptor was taken from a human donor in good health. The rearrangement links TRBV6-2 or TRBV6-3 to TRBJ2-6; tentatively, D is TRBD1 (6 bases). The sequenced sample consisted of blood. CDR3 DNA sequence: TGTGCCAGCACTCCAGGGGACATCGTCCTGACTTTC. Translation: CASTPGDIVLTF.